These T cell receptor beta chains were read from a single sample in a study of blood T cell repertoires in COVID-19. Profiling relied on immunoSEQ multiplex PCR, and the TCRdb table lists in-frame clones only, not all of them. The sample gives some 150,000 clones, more than 85% of which show up once; 7% is in the top ten. The sequenced material came from peripheral blood. All receptors derive from a woman of 80 years or more in a cohort sampled during active or convalescent COVID-19. Each CDR3 is given with its conserved first and last residue. Fields, in order: clone size, V gene, D gene, J gene, CDR3 DNA, CDR3 protein. D genes are given only for firm matches. Expanded clones get a size class; other rows say once, few or many, or leave the size out.

clone_size: .; v_call: TRBV5-1; d_call: .; j_call: TRBJ2-2; cdr3_nt: TGCGCCAGCAGCCCCGACAGAACGAACACCGGGGAGCTGTTTTTT; cdr3_aa: CASSPDRTNTGELFF
clone_size: once; v_call: TRBV10-3; d_call: .; j_call: TRBJ1-2; cdr3_nt: TGTGCCATCAGCCGCGATCTGAACTATGGCTACACCTTC; cdr3_aa: CAISRDLNYGYTF
clone_size: .; v_call: TRBV7-2; d_call: TRBD1; j_call: TRBJ1-5; cdr3_nt: TGTGCCAGCAGCTTCAGGGGGAATGGCAATCAGCCCCAGCATTTT; cdr3_aa: CASSFRGNGNQPQHF
clone_size: .; v_call: TRBV3-1/TRBV3-2; d_call: .; j_call: TRBJ1-5; cdr3_nt: TGTGCCAGCAGCCCCCCCGACAGTCTACAGCCCCAGCATTTT; cdr3_aa: CASSPPDSLQPQHF
clone_size: many; v_call: TRBV14; d_call: .; j_call: TRBJ2-1; cdr3_nt: TGTGCCAGCAGCCAGAGGGGAGGCTTCACTTATTATAATGAGCAGTTCTTC; cdr3_aa: CASSQRGGFTYYNEQFF
clone_size: .; v_call: TRBV5-5; d_call: .; j_call: TRBJ1-4; cdr3_nt: TGTGCCAGCAGCTTACATACAGGGTTAACTAATGAAAAACTGTTTTTT; cdr3_aa: CASSLHTGLTNEKLFF
clone_size: .; v_call: TRBV18; d_call: .; j_call: TRBJ1-3; cdr3_nt: TGTGCCAGCTCACCAAACGCAGTCTCTGGAAACACCATATATTTT; cdr3_aa: CASSPNAVSGNTIYF
clone_size: .; v_call: TRBV7-9; d_call: .; j_call: TRBJ2-3; cdr3_nt: TGTGCCAGCGGAGGGGGCACAGATACGCAGTATTTT; cdr3_aa: CASGGGTDTQYF
clone_size: .; v_call: TRBV15; d_call: .; j_call: TRBJ2-6; cdr3_nt: TGTGCCACCAGCAGAGACCCGACAGGGGAGGGATCTGGGGCCAACGTCCTGACTTTC; cdr3_aa: CATSRDPTGEGSGANVLTF
clone_size: .; v_call: TRBV6-4; d_call: .; j_call: TRBJ2-2; cdr3_nt: TGTGCCAGCAGCGGGGACCAGGGGACCGGGGAGCTGTTTTTT; cdr3_aa: CASSGDQGTGELFF
clone_size: .; v_call: TRBV2; d_call: .; j_call: TRBJ1-5; cdr3_nt: TGTGCCAGCAGTGATCGGCAGGTCAATCAGCCCCAGCATTTT; cdr3_aa: CASSDRQVNQPQHF
clone_size: .; v_call: TRBV24-1; d_call: TRBD1; j_call: TRBJ1-6; cdr3_nt: TGTGCCACCAGTGATGGGACAGGGGGCTCCTATAATTCACCCCTCCACTTT; cdr3_aa: CATSDGTGGSYNSPLHF
clone_size: .; v_call: TRBV4-3; d_call: TRBD1; j_call: TRBJ2-2; cdr3_nt: TGCGCCAGCAGCCAGGCAGGGGGCGTAGTCTCCGGGGAGCTGTTTTTT; cdr3_aa: CASSQAGGVVSGELFF
clone_size: few; v_call: TRBV10-3; d_call: .; j_call: TRBJ1-4; cdr3_nt: TGTGCCTCACGAGGGGGATCGACTAATGAAAAACTGTTTTTT; cdr3_aa: CASRGGSTNEKLFF
clone_size: few; v_call: TRBV16; d_call: TRBD1; j_call: TRBJ1-5; cdr3_nt: TGTGCCAGCCGGCGAGGGGGCAGGGACAATCAGCCCCAGCATTTT; cdr3_aa: CASRRGGRDNQPQHF
clone_size: .; v_call: TRBV7-2; d_call: .; j_call: TRBJ1-5; cdr3_nt: TGTGCCAGCAGCCCTTGGGGTACAGGGAGCAATCAGCCCCAGCATTTT; cdr3_aa: CASSPWGTGSNQPQHF
clone_size: .; v_call: TRBV6-1; d_call: .; j_call: TRBJ2-4; cdr3_nt: TGTGCCAGCAGTGACACGCGGCTCCATCAGTACTTC; cdr3_aa: CASSDTRLHQYF
clone_size: .; v_call: TRBV7-9; d_call: .; j_call: TRBJ2-7; cdr3_nt: TGTGCCAGCAGCGAACAGAGTTACGAGCAGTACTTC; cdr3_aa: CASSEQSYEQYF
clone_size: once; v_call: TRBV5-1; d_call: .; j_call: TRBJ1-6; cdr3_nt: TGCGCCAGCAGCCTATGGACTCAAAATTCACCCCTCCACTTT; cdr3_aa: CASSLWTQNSPLHF
clone_size: .; v_call: TRBV10-2; d_call: TRBD1; j_call: TRBJ2-3; cdr3_nt: TGCGCCAGCAGTGAGTCTTTAGAGGGGGCAGCAGATACGCAGTATTTT; cdr3_aa: CASSESLEGAADTQYF
clone_size: .; v_call: TRBV30; d_call: .; j_call: TRBJ2-1; cdr3_nt: TGTGCCTGGAGTCCTCAGGGTTTCAATGAGCAGTTCTTC; cdr3_aa: CAWSPQGFNEQFF
clone_size: few; v_call: TRBV4-2; d_call: .; j_call: TRBJ1-2; cdr3_nt: TGTGCCAGCAGCCAAGGAGGCAGGGTCGGCTACACCTTC; cdr3_aa: CASSQGGRVGYTF
clone_size: .; v_call: TRBV3-1/TRBV3-2; d_call: TRBD2; j_call: TRBJ2-7; cdr3_nt: TGTGCCAGCAGCCAAGGATACGGACTAGTAGCCTACGAGCAGTACTTC; cdr3_aa: CASSQGYGLVAYEQYF
clone_size: .; v_call: TRBV19; d_call: TRBD2; j_call: TRBJ2-1; cdr3_nt: TGTGCCAGCCGTACCCCGGGGGAGGGCTACAATGAGCAGTTCTTC; cdr3_aa: CASRTPGEGYNEQFF
clone_size: .; v_call: TRBV5-1; d_call: .; j_call: TRBJ2-3; cdr3_nt: TGCGCCAGCAGCCCCGGGGGAAGGGGTGGCACAGATACGCAGTATTTT; cdr3_aa: CASSPGGRGGTDTQYF
clone_size: .; v_call: TRBV3-1/TRBV3-2; d_call: .; j_call: TRBJ2-2; cdr3_nt: TGTGCCAGCAGCCTCATCACGGGAACCGGGGAGCTGTTTTTT; cdr3_aa: CASSLITGTGELFF
clone_size: .; v_call: TRBV7-8; d_call: .; j_call: TRBJ1-3; cdr3_nt: TGTGCCAGCAGTCAGACCAGGGATGGAAACACCATATATTTT; cdr3_aa: CASSQTRDGNTIYF
clone_size: .; v_call: TRBV12-3/TRBV12-4; d_call: .; j_call: TRBJ2-1; cdr3_nt: TGTGCCAGCACTTCCGGGGTTTGGAATGAGCAGTTCTTC; cdr3_aa: CASTSGVWNEQFF
clone_size: .; v_call: TRBV10-1; d_call: .; j_call: TRBJ2-2; cdr3_nt: TGCGCCAGCATCGGTCTGGGCAGGGAGAACACCGGGGAGCTGTTTTTT; cdr3_aa: CASIGLGRENTGELFF
clone_size: .; v_call: TRBV29-1; d_call: TRBD2; j_call: TRBJ2-5; cdr3_nt: TGCAGCGTTCGGGACTACCGACAAGAGACCCAGTACTTC; cdr3_aa: CSVRDYRQETQYF
clone_size: .; v_call: TRBV20-1; d_call: TRBD1; j_call: TRBJ1-5; cdr3_nt: TGCAGTGCTAGAGGGACAGGACCCCAGCATTTT; cdr3_aa: CSARGTGPQHF
clone_size: .; v_call: TRBV3-1/TRBV3-2; d_call: TRBD2; j_call: TRBJ2-1; cdr3_nt: TGTGCCAGCAGCCAAGAGGGGCGGGAGCCCTACAATGAGCAGTTCTTC; cdr3_aa: CASSQEGREPYNEQFF
clone_size: once; v_call: TRBV30; d_call: TRBD1; j_call: TRBJ2-5; cdr3_nt: TGTGCCTGGAGCGTGGGACAGCCAGAGACCCAGTACTTC; cdr3_aa: CAWSVGQPETQYF
clone_size: .; v_call: TRBV3-1/TRBV3-2; d_call: .; j_call: TRBJ2-2; cdr3_nt: TGTGCCAGCAGCCGGAGCGAGTCAGCCGGGGAGCTGTTTTTT; cdr3_aa: CASSRSESAGELFF
clone_size: .; v_call: TRBV9; d_call: .; j_call: TRBJ2-3; cdr3_nt: TGTGCCAGCAGCGTAGGACCCGGGGGGCAGGCAGATACGCAGTATTTT; cdr3_aa: CASSVGPGGQADTQYF
clone_size: .; v_call: TRBV24-1; d_call: TRBD2; j_call: TRBJ2-3; cdr3_nt: TGTGCCACCAGTGATTGGGGGGGAGGCACAGATACGCAGTATTTT; cdr3_aa: CATSDWGGGTDTQYF
clone_size: .; v_call: TRBV5-1; d_call: TRBD1; j_call: TRBJ1-2; cdr3_nt: TGCGCCAGCAGCCCGGGACAGGGGGTAAATGGCTACACCTTC; cdr3_aa: CASSPGQGVNGYTF
clone_size: once; v_call: TRBV3-1/TRBV3-2; d_call: .; j_call: TRBJ1-1; cdr3_nt: TGTGCCAGCAGCCAAGGAGCGCAGAACACTGAAGCTTTCTTT; cdr3_aa: CASSQGAQNTEAFF
clone_size: medium-sized; v_call: TRBV18; d_call: .; j_call: TRBJ2-7; cdr3_nt: TGTGCCAGCTCACCCGGGGTAGGCTCCTACGAGCAGTACTTC; cdr3_aa: CASSPGVGSYEQYF
clone_size: .; v_call: TRBV5-1; d_call: TRBD1; j_call: TRBJ2-3; cdr3_nt: TGCGCCAGCAGCTCGAGCCGGGACAGGTACACAGATACGCAGTATTTT; cdr3_aa: CASSSSRDRYTDTQYF
clone_size: .; v_call: TRBV20-1; d_call: .; j_call: TRBJ2-7; cdr3_nt: TGCAGCTCCCGACCGGGCTACGAGCAGTACTTC; cdr3_aa: CSSRPGYEQYF
clone_size: .; v_call: TRBV18; d_call: TRBD2; j_call: TRBJ2-2; cdr3_nt: TGTGCCAGCTCACCTACGGGAGCGGGAGCCGGGGAGCTGTTTTTT; cdr3_aa: CASSPTGAGAGELFF
clone_size: .; v_call: TRBV6-5; d_call: TRBD1; j_call: TRBJ2-1; cdr3_nt: TGTGCCAGCACCCGCGGGACAGGTCATTTTAATGAGCAGTTCTTC; cdr3_aa: CASTRGTGHFNEQFF
clone_size: .; v_call: TRBV7-2; d_call: TRBD1; j_call: TRBJ2-7; cdr3_nt: TGTGCCAGCAGCTCCCTCTCGGGACAGGGGTTCTACGAGCAGTACTTC; cdr3_aa: CASSSLSGQGFYEQYF